This T cell receptor (beta chain) was recorded in a study of T cell repertoires in cytomegalovirus infection. In the study overall: In public TCR beta signatures, there were indications of both CMV infection and matching HLA type.

TCRdb used MiXCR to reprocess the reads, holding one entry per CDR3 protein. The sample has about 770,000 distinct CDR3 sequences, almost 30% seen once. Trimming shortened V by 1 base and J by 4 bases, and 13 bases separated the two germline ends. Per germline, CDR1 SNHLY and CDR2 FYNNEI. The CDR3 is 15 amino acids. In the case of this clonotype: Its specificity is not known.

Overall study findings and caveats: The study found HLA-C-restricted CMV-specific TCR beta clonotypes dominating the ex vivo response.

This chain uses TRBV2 with TRBJ2-5; possibly TRBD1 for D (7 bases). The clonotype was recovered from a human donor in good health (CMV status not recorded). Some clones in this sample may be carry-over from other donors' samples. The specimen comprised cultured CD8+ T cells from PBMCs, sampled from culture after CMV antigen stimulation. The CDR3 here is CASSEVGQGGETQYF. The CDR3 DNA follows: TGTGCCAGCAGTGAAGTGGGGCAGGGGGGAGAGACCCAGTACTTC.